The next 24 T cell receptor beta chains were all read from a single sample in a study of response to subunit inactivated influenza vaccine. TCRdb used MiXCR to reprocess the RT-PCR reads, holding one entry per CDR3 protein. The table lists fewer than 200,000 distinct CDR3 sequences, roughly 8.7% of them singletons, with approximately 11% in the top ten. The starting material was non-naive T cells sorted from PBMCs, obtained on the day of vaccination. The receptor source for this set is a man aged 50-60 years who received an inactivated influenza vaccine.

The chain combines TRBV29-1 with TRBJ1-1; 7 bases fit TRBD1. V trimming: 4 bases; J trimming: 1 base; junction bases outside the gene matches: 6. The CDR3 length is 14 residues. In germline, CDR1 is SQVTM, CDR2 ANQGSEA. CDR3: CSVGADRANTEAFF. CDR3 in DNA: TGCAGCGTTGGGGCCGACAGGGCGAACACTGAAGCTTTCTTT.

In the case of this clonotype: A much larger clone differs from this one at a single base, so this may be a read error. V is TRBV12-3 or TRBV12-4 and J is TRBJ2-2, with D perhaps matching TRBD2 (6 bases). This CDR3 has 15 amino acids. In DNA, the CDR3 is TGTGACAGCAAGGAGGGACCCCTACTCGGGGGGGAGCTGTTTTTT. Encoded protein: CDSKEGPLLGGELFF.

This clonotype was seen at least ten times. The chain recombines TRBV7-2 with TRBJ2-3; 15 bases are a match to TRBD2. Germline lookup yields CDR1 SGHTA and CDR2 FQGNSA. Trimming cost V 3 bases and J 9 bases; bases outside gene matches: 10. CDR3 length equals 17 residues. The CDR3 sequence is CASSFGTSGGRLETQYF. CDR3 nucleotides: TGTGCCAGCAGCTTTGGGACTAGCGGGGGGAGACTCGAGACGCAGTATTTT.

In its sample, this clonotype was seen many times. This sequence joins TRBV20-1 and TRBJ1-2; no clear D. Germline V CDR1 and CDR2: DFQATT, SNEGSKA (reference sequence). The CDR3 runs to 12 residues. Trimming shortened V by 0 bases and J by 1 base, and 3 bases separated the two germline ends. Here the CDR3 DNA reads TGCAGTGCTAGAGACCTTAACTATGGCTACACCTTC. Encoded protein: CSARDLNYGYTF.

This clonotype occurred a few times. The chain's CDR3 is CASSFTTSAYEQYF. The CDR3, as DNA: TGCGCCAGCAGCTTCACAACTAGCGCCTACGAGCAGTACTTC. The V call is TRBV5-1, the J call TRBJ2-7; TRBD2 agrees at 7 bases. This CDR3 contains 14 residues. Trimming took 2 bases from V and 2 from J; bases not matched to a gene: 4. From germline, CDR1 is SGHRS and CDR2 YFSETQ.

This clonotype has a count of ten or more. This chain joins TRBV3-1 and TRBJ1-2; tentative D call: TRBD1 (5 bases). Germline V lookup: CDR1 LGHDT, CDR2 YNNKEL (reference sequence). Trimming took off 4 bases at V and 0 bases at J, with 12 bases between the two ends. CDR3 length: 15 residues. The CDR3 DNA reads as TGTGCCAGCAGCCGGGGAACAGGTGCTAACTATGGCTACACCTTC. Translated: CASSRGTGANYGYTF. The whole variable domain, remainder taken from reference TRBV3-1 and TRBJ1-2, is DTAVSQTPKYLVTQMGNDKSIKCEQNLGHDTMYWYKQDSKKFLKIMFSYNNKELIINETVPNRFSPKSPDKAHLNLHINSLELGDSAVYFCASSRGTGANYGYTFGSGTRLTVV.

This clonotype was counted ten times or more. The chain is built from TRBV27 and TRBJ2-3, with 10 bases matching TRBD2. This CDR3 has 16 amino acids. Unmatched junction bases numbered 5, after V lost 5 bases and J lost 0 bases. Germline assignment: CDR1 MNHEY and CDR2 SMNVEV (reference sequence). CDR3 sequence reads: CASSHRTSGSTDTQYF. The CDR3 coding sequence is TGTGCCAGCAGTCACCGGACTAGCGGTAGCACAGATACGCAGTATTTT.

The chain couples TRBV4-3 to TRBJ2-5, with D maybe TRBD2 (5 bases). V was trimmed by 5 bases and J by 0 bases, leaving 13 bases between them. In germline, CDR1 is LGHNA, CDR2 YSLEER. The length of the CDR3 is 15 residues. As DNA, the CDR3 is TGCGCCAGCAGCAAGGGAGCAAATTACCAAGAGACCCAGTACTTC. Translated: CASSKGANYQETQYF.

A single count supports this clonotype. The chain employs TRBV18 and TRBJ2-5; D is ambiguous. The CDR3 extends over 14 amino acids. V gave up 0 bases and J gave up 3 bases, with 8 bases separating them. Looked up from germline, CDR1 is KGHSH and CDR2 is LQKENI. The CDR3 region has the DNA TGTGCCAGCTCACCACCGGTTGGGGAAGAGACCCAGTACTTC. Protein: CASSPPVGEETQYF.

The chain joins TRBV5-1 to TRBJ2-7; TRBD2 agrees at 12 bases. Germline CDR1 is SGHRS and CDR2 is YFSETQ. After removal of 3 bases from V and 6 bases from J, the junction contained 7 bases not matched to a gene. The CDR3 totals 15 residues. The CDR3 nucleotides are TGCGCCAGCAGCTCGACTAGCGGGAGAGGGGGCGAGCAGTACTTC. Residues: CASSSTSGRGGEQYF.

Ten or more counts support this clonotype. The genes are TRBV13 and TRBJ2-7, with 11 bases identical to TRBD2. The CDR3 runs 15 residues. Germline assignment: CDR1 PRHDT and CDR2 FYEKMQ (reference sequence). V lost 5 bases and J lost 1; bases outside the gene matches: 4. As DNA, the CDR3 is TGTGCCAGCAGCACCCGACTAGCGGGGTCCTACGAGCAGTACTTC. Translating gives CASSTRLAGSYEQYF.

This clonotype was detected ten times or more. The CDR3 region is CASSLIPGNTIYF. DNA for the CDR3: TGTGCCAGCAGTCTAATCCCCGGAAACACCATATATTTT. This sequence joins TRBV28 and TRBJ1-3; D gene uncertain. The CDR3 has 13 amino acids. V was shortened by 5 bases and J by 4 bases, with 9 bases between the two germline ends. Per the germline V gene, CDR1 is MDHEN and CDR2 is SYDVKM.

The chain combines TRBV4-3 with TRBJ1-1; no clear D gene. The CDR3 is 15 amino acids. V lost 0 bases and J lost 3, with 11 bases in between. Germline lookup yields CDR1 LGHNA and CDR2 YSLEER. The CDR3 DNA reads TGCGCCAGCAGCCAAGATTCCGCAGGCTACACTGAAGCTTTCTTT. This translates into CASSQDSAGYTEAFF.

This clonotype was observed a handful of times. This chain links TRBV7-2 with TRBJ2-7, with 8 positions matching TRBD2. The CDR3 runs to 12 residues. The germline V gene encodes CDR1 SGHTA and CDR2 FQGNSA. The V segment lost 5 bases and the J segment 13 bases; nucleotides outside the gene matches: 10. CDR3 in amino acids: CASSEQAGGFYF. In nucleotides, the CDR3 is TGTGCCAGCAGCGAACAGGCGGGGGGTTTCTACTTC.

At least ten counts were recorded for this clonotype. V gene TRBV11-2 combines with J gene TRBJ2-1, with D possibly TRBD2 on 5 matching bases. Germline V gene lookup returns CDR1 SGHAT and CDR2 FQNNGV. This CDR3 spans 15 amino acids. Trimming took 3 bases from V and 6 from J, leaving 15 bases between them. CDR3 amino acids: CASSLFSASGNEQFF. The CDR3 nucleotides read TGTGCCAGCAGCTTGTTTAGCGCCAGCGGCAATGAGCAGTTCTTC.

This clonotype was seen a few times. The rearrangement joins TRBV7-6 to TRBJ1-1; TRBD1 aligns across 12 bases. The CDR3 is made up of 15 amino acids. J gave up 10 bases and V 5 bases, and 11 bases lay outside the gene matches. Germline lookup yields CDR1 SGHVS and CDR2 FNYEAQ. This CDR3 reads CASSPGPGQGASAFF. DNA of the CDR3: TGTGCCAGCAGCCCGGGCCCGGGACAGGGGGCGTCAGCTTTCTTT.

The sample holds many counts of this clonotype. This chain joins TRBV20-1 and TRBJ1-6; weak D call: TRBD1 (5 bases). The CDR3 runs 15 residues. Germline CDR1 and CDR2: DFQATT and SNEGSKA (reference sequence). V gave up 0 bases and J gave up 7 bases, with 13 bases separating them. CDR3 protein: CSARETRGRNSPLHF. The CDR3 DNA reads TGCAGTGCTAGAGAGACGCGGGGGAGAAATTCACCCCTCCACTTT.

This clonotype turned up a few times. The chain recombines TRBV7-2 with TRBJ1-1; tentative D call: TRBD1 (6 bases). Germline CDR1 and CDR2: SGHTA and FQGNSA. CDR3 size: 15 residues. V lost 0 bases to trimming and J lost 1 base, with 9 bases between them. The CDR3 DNA sequence: TGTGCCAGCAGCTTAGCTTGGGGGCAGAACACTGAAGCTTTCTTT. Its translation is CASSLAWGQNTEAFF.

This clonotype was seen more than once but under ten times. V usage is TRBV5-6 and J usage is TRBJ2-7; 11 nucleotides line up with TRBD2. The CDR3 length is 16 residues. V shed 2 bases, J shed 4 bases, and the junction held 8 bases outside the gene matches. Per the germline V gene, CDR1 is SGHDT and CDR2 is YYEEEE. The CDR3 DNA reads TGTGCCAGCAGCTTTGGCCTAGCGGGAGGCTCGTACGAGCAGTACTTC. Translation: CASSFGLAGGSYEQYF.

In this sample, this clonotype turned up a few times. The V and J genes are TRBV6-1 and TRBJ2-2, with a weak D call TRBD1 (5 bases). Trimming took 7 bases from V and 4 from J, leaving 13 bases between them. There are 14 residues in the CDR3. The V gene's germline CDR1 is MNHNS and CDR2 SASEGT. The CDR3 loop is CASTMGRFTGELFF. In DNA, the CDR3 is TGTGCCAGCACAATGGGGCGTTTCACCGGGGAGCTGTTTTTT.

This clonotype was found a few times. The rearrangement uses TRBV19 and TRBJ1-1, with D tentatively TRBD1 (5 bases). The CDR3 sequence is 15 residues long. CDR1 and CDR2 (germline): LNHDA, SQIVND (reference sequence). Trimming shortened V by 1 base and J by 6 bases, and 15 bases separated the two germline ends. In nucleotides, the CDR3 is TGTGCCAGTAGTATAGCACGGGGCTTTAAGGCTGAAGCTTTCTTT. Amino acid sequence: CASSIARGFKAEAFF.

This clonotype turned up a few times. The rearrangement joins TRBV20-1 to TRBJ2-1; 7 nucleotides align to TRBD2. The ends lost 0 bases at V and 9 bases at J; junction bases unmatched: 14. Germline CDR1 is DFQATT and CDR2 is SNEGSKA (reference sequence). CDR3 length equals 16 residues. The CDR3 loop reads CSARDGYRTRSPEQFF. The CDR3 DNA reads TGCAGTGCTAGAGATGGGTATAGGACTAGGTCCCCTGAGCAGTTCTTC.

Many counts were recorded for this clonotype. The junction does not match germline at one end; this may be a read error. The V gene is TRBV7-2, the J gene TRBJ1-2; TRBD1 agrees at 9 bases. The CDR3 loop spans 12 amino acids. Per the germline V gene, CDR1 is SGHTA and CDR2 is FQGNSA. The CDR3 bases are TGTGCCAGCAGCTTATCCGGGACAGGGTCGGACTTC. It yields the protein CASSLSGTGSDF. The entire variable domain, with the rest obtained from reference TRBV7-2 and TRBJ1-2, is as follows: GAGVSQSPSNKVTEKGKDVELRCDPISGHTALYWYRQSLGQGLEFLIYFQGNSAPDKSGLPSDRFSAERTGGSVSTLTIQRTQQEDSAVYLCASSLSGTGSDFGSGTRLTVV.

The chain is built from TRBV21-1 and TRBJ1-4; TRBD1 is taken as the D call from the table, unchecked against the DNA. TRBV21-1 is assigned pseudogene status. This CDR3 spans 15 amino acids. CDR3 sequence reads: CASSWDGATNEKLFF. The DNA for the CDR3 is TGTGCCAGCTCCTGGGACGGGGCAACTAATGAAAAACTGTTTTTT.